This record concerns one T cell receptor beta chain sequence. There is no known antigen for this receptor. Base-call qualities are not available, and no considerably larger clone is one nucleotide away. Library method: the immunoSEQ multiplex PCR assay. RNA was extracted from all samples and reverse transcribed into cDNA, which served as template for TCR sequencing. SuperScript III was used for first-strand cDNA synthesis, primed with a 2:1 mix of oligo-dT and random hexamers. A synthetic immune receptor repertoire was used to assess amplification bias, and residual bias was removed computationally. On the authors' methods: Raw reads were preprocessed for error removal, and CDR3 was defined according to IMGT conventions as running from the conserved cysteine to phenylalanine. To get clonality, Shannon entropy was normalized by log2 of the number of productive unique TCRs and the result was subtracted from 1. CD4 or CD8 identity of scalp clones was inferred by cross-referencing scalp TCRbeta sequences with sorted blood CD4 and CD8 repertoires. This is the immuneACCESS table as TCRdb keeps it, with only in-frame sequences that have V and J called. A part of the clones is gone; compared with another copy, unresolved V genes explain less than half, and the rest is unexplained. V and J calls and clone size are as listed in that table; D and trimming were resolved from the DNA. This sample has approximately 150,000 clones in its table, and around 58% of those were observed once. The ten top clones hold roughly 16% of the sample.

The CDR3 has 12 amino acids, counting the end cysteine and phenylalanine. CDR3 DNA is the only sequence kept; it has 36 bases, read in frame from the first base. V is pruned by 10 bases and J by 3 bases, leaving 4 bases of the junction without a gene match. Per the germline V gene, SNHLY is the CDR1 and FYNNEI is the CDR2. This entry comes from a study of CD8+ T cells in alopecia areata (dated by TCRdb to the late 2010s). A note on the overall study: Treated patients were enrolled in an open-label pilot trial of oral tofacitinib, 5 to 10 mg twice daily, for moderate-to-severe alopecia areata. Tofacitinib was administered for 6 to 18 months, and 6 months of follow-up off drug were then conducted to assess delayed response and recurrence. In treated patients, disease severity was measured using the SALT score, which gives the percentage of scalp surface area affected. To study T cell clonal expansion in alopecia areata, the researchers applied high-throughput TCRbeta sequencing to both the C3H/HeJ mouse model and human patients. Human TCRbeta sequencing covered scalp tissue and sorted CD4+ and CD8+ peripheral blood T cells from patchy and totalis/universalis alopecia areata patients and healthy controls. Biopsies were taken from tofacitinib-treated patients at baseline and at 4 and 24 weeks of treatment, and a later scalp biopsy was taken in several of the tofacitinib-treated patients. Scalp clonality was compared across normal scalp (n=4), patchy alopecia areata scalp (n=8), and alopecia totalis/universalis scalp (n=8). RNA was extracted with the PAXgene miRNA kit for fixed scalp, the miRNeasy kit for PBMCs, and the RNeasy kit for mouse skin. TCRbeta CDR3 regions were amplified by immunoSEQ multiplex PCR using 35 Vbeta forward and 13 Jbeta reverse primers.

Points the paper makes about the study in general: Shared TCR sequences between patients were less evident than in mice, which may be partly attributable to HLA diversity in the patient population. Unlike mouse skin, where gammadelta T cells dominate, normal human skin contains resident alphabeta T cells that get sequenced too, which complicates analysis of the scalp TCR repertoire. Compared with normal scalp, lesional scalp, particularly in alopecia totalis/universalis, had higher clonality and more expanded CD8+ clones, which suggests antigenic drive. Scalp clonality and the number of expanded CD8+ clones among the top 100 scalp clones were significantly decreased by tofacitinib. During tofacitinib treatment, many expanded lesional clones remained in scalp and blood, and this persistence may partly explain relapse after treatment is stopped. Because the treated cohort was small and had only one nonresponder, larger studies are needed to examine links between baseline CD8+ expansion and response.

The treatment or condition label for this specimen denotes: oral pan-JAK inhibitor, 5-10 mg twice daily. Lesional scalp punch biopsies and peripheral blood were collected from alopecia areata patients. PBMCs were isolated by density centrifugation and stained for CD3, CD4 and CD8, after which CD4+ and CD8+ T cells were sorted on a FACSAria. The chain couples TRBV2 to TRBJ1-2, with TRBD1 matching 8 junction bases. This receptor was identified in a human donor with alopecia areata. This specimen was CD4+ T cells sorted from blood, taken between weeks 55 and 65, from a patient treated with tofacitinib. The nucleotides are TGTGCCATAACGACAGGGGACTATGGCTACACCTTC. The resulting protein is CAITTGDYGYTF.